Below are 9 T cell receptor beta chains sequenced from a single sample in a study of human T cells and chemical hapten exposure. Time point: patch test 1, 2 weeks after DPC sensitization. Treatment of the sample: therapeutic diphenylcyclopropenone sensitization with weekly scalp DPC. TCRdb recomputed calls from the RACE reads with MiXCR, one row per CDR3 protein. The data hold around 190,000 distinct CDR3 sequences, with 20% to 25% observed a single time. Here the sequenced sample was whole blood, taken in connection with sensitization to the hapten diphenylcyclopropenone (DPC). The receptors shown here come from a woman aged 45-60 years with alopecia areata. Some clones in this sample may be carry-over from other donors' samples.

The V call is TRBV29-1, the J call TRBJ2-1, with D hard to call. Germline CDR1 reads SQVTM; CDR2 reads ANQGSEA. CDR3 length: 12 amino acids. V lost 4 bases, J lost 4 bases, and 8 bases lay in between. The CDR3 region is CSVGYVYNEQFF. CDR3 sequence (DNA): TGCAGCGTTGGGTACGTTTACAATGAGCAGTTCTTC.

This chain connects TRBV29-1 to TRBJ1-1; TRBD1 is a possible D gene (5 bases). The CDR3 is 12 residues long. Germline loops: CDR1 SQVTM, CDR2 ANQGSEA. Trimming cost V 2 bases and J 9 bases, with 13 bases left between them. The CDR3 region has the DNA TGCAGCGTTGAACTATCCCAGGGAAAAGCTTTCTTT. This sequence encodes CSVELSQGKAFF.

The gene calls are TRBV11-2 and TRBJ1-4; no clear D. From germline, CDR1 is SGHAT and CDR2 FQNNGV. This CDR3 is 16 amino acids long. V lost 0 bases and J lost 4, with 12 bases in between. DNA for the CDR3: TGTGCCAGCAGCTTAGATCATCCCTCAAATAATGAAAAACTGTTTTTT. Translated, it gives CASSLDHPSNNEKLFF.

The chain uses TRBV12-3 or TRBV12-4 and TRBJ2-1, with TRBD2 as a possible D gene (6 bases). Trimming took 7 bases from V and 9 from J, leaving 10 bases between them. The CDR3 contains 11 residues. CDR3 DNA: TGTGCCAGCACGGCGGGGCCTGAGCAGTTCTTC. It translates to CASTAGPEQFF.

The chain links TRBV18 to TRBJ1-2; 7 bases are a match to TRBD1. Germline V lookup: CDR1 KGHSH, CDR2 LQKENI. J lost 8 bases, V lost 0 bases, and 18 bases had no gene match. This CDR3 has 18 residues. The CDR3: CASSPPFLNEDREKGYTF. Written as DNA, the CDR3 is TGTGCCAGCTCACCACCTTTCCTCAATGAAGACAGGGAAAAGGGCTACACCTTC.

Many counts were recorded for this clonotype. The chain couples TRBV7-9 to TRBJ2-5; 10 bases are shared with TRBD2. V lost 1 base to trimming and J lost 0 bases; unmatched junction nucleotides: 5. Germline CDR1 SEHNR, CDR2 FQNEAQ (reference sequence). The CDR3 runs to 17 residues. The CDR3 loop reads CASSLGTSGDYQETQYF. The CDR3 DNA sequence: TGTGCCAGCAGCTTAGGAACTAGCGGGGACTACCAAGAGACCCAGTACTTC.

This clonotype was counted only a few times. This sequence joins TRBV27 and TRBJ2-7; TRBD1 aligns across 9 bases. The CDR3 has 16 residues. The germline V gene has CDR1 MNHEY and CDR2 SMNVEV (reference sequence). J gave up 0 bases and V 6 bases, and 9 bases lay outside the gene matches. The CDR3 DNA sequence: TGTGCCAGCAGGAGCCCGACAGGGGGTCACTCCTACGAGCAGTACTTC. Its protein is CASRSPTGGHSYEQYF.

J is TRBJ2-7 and V is TRBV5-5; tentatively, D is TRBD1 (5 bases). CDR1 and CDR2 (germline): SGHKS, YYEKEE (reference sequence). The CDR3 has 14 residues. V lost 3 bases and J lost 3, with 13 bases in between. The CDR3 here is CASSSNRPDYEQYF. CDR3 in DNA: TGTGCCAGCAGCTCCAACAGGCCAGACTACGAGCAGTACTTC.

This clonotype came up many times. The chain recombines TRBV20-1 with TRBJ1-6, with D perhaps TRBD1 (5 bases). CDR1 and CDR2 (germline): DFQATT, SNEGSKA (reference sequence). V lost 2 bases, J lost 5 bases, and 13 bases lay in between. This CDR3 comprises 15 residues. The CDR3 reads CSARSGRSDNSPLHF. The CDR3 DNA reads as TGCAGTGCTAGATCGGGGCGCTCAGATAATTCACCCCTCCACTTT.